These 15 T cell receptor beta chains were all obtained from the same sample, sequenced in a study of blood T cell repertoires in COVID-19. Here immunoSEQ multiplex PCR was the method, and the copy in TCRdb shows in-frame clones only, minus some. The table has around 220,000 clones, 80% to 90% seen once. The sample consisted of peripheral blood. The receptors originated from a woman aged 80 or over with acute or convalescent COVID-19.

The V call is TRBV3-1 (or the pseudogene TRBV3-2), the J call TRBJ1-2; the match to TRBD1 covers 7 bases. From germline, CDR1 is LGHDT and CDR2 YNNKEL (reference sequence). V shed 4 bases, J shed 4 bases, and the junction held 12 bases outside the gene matches. The CDR3 length is 16 residues. CDR3 sequence reads: CASSRGTASTSYGYTF. CDR3 nucleotides: TGTGCCAGCAGCCGTGGGACAGCCTCAACAAGCTATGGCTACACCTTC.

The gene calls are TRBV7-7 and TRBJ2-5; TRBD2 is a possible D gene (5 bases). Germline CDR1 reads SSHAT; CDR2 reads FNYEAQ (reference sequence). V was pared by 11 bases and J by 5 bases, with 21 bases between. This CDR3 comprises 14 residues. CDR3 sequence reads: CASEDPQAPETQYF. For the CDR3, the DNA is TGTGCCTCGGAGGACCCTCAGGCACCGGAGACCCAGTACTTC.

The chain combines TRBV11-2 with TRBJ2-1; 11 nucleotides agree with TRBD2. The J segment lost 7 bases and the V segment lost 6 bases, leaving 8 bases of the junction unmatched. Germline CDR1 reads SGHAT; CDR2 reads FQNNGV. This CDR3 spans 15 amino acids. The CDR3 sequence: CASRFTSGGLNEQFF. Written as DNA, the CDR3 is TGTGCCAGCAGGTTTACTAGCGGGGGTCTAAATGAGCAGTTCTTC.

The chain recombines TRBV3-1 (or the pseudogene TRBV3-2) with TRBJ2-7; 9 bases line up with TRBD2. V shed 4 bases and J 0 bases; nucleotides not matched to a gene: 4. The length of the CDR3 is 15 residues. The germline V gene has CDR1 LGHDT and CDR2 YNNKEL (reference sequence). The CDR3 coding sequence is TGTGCCAGCAGCCCACGCGGGGGGGCCTCCTACGAGCAGTACTTC. Translation: CASSPRGGASYEQYF.

The V and J genes are TRBV25-1 and TRBJ2-7; 8 bases are a match to TRBD2. Germline-derived CDR1 and CDR2 are MGHDK and SYGVNS. J was trimmed by 2 bases and V by 6 bases; bases with no gene match: 9. The CDR3 has 15 residues. DNA for the CDR3: TGTGCCAGCAGCTCGCTTGGTAGCGGGGCCTACGAGCAGTACTTC. It yields the protein CASSSLGSGAYEQYF.

The CDR3 coding sequence is TGTGCCAGCAGCTTAGCTACGGGGTTGGTCGGAGAGACCCAGTACTTC. It is translated as CASSLATGLVGETQYF. This chain links TRBV7-2 with TRBJ2-5, with a possible D match to TRBD2 (5 bases). CDR3 length: 16 residues. The germline gives CDR1 SGHTA, CDR2 FQGNSA. Trimming removed 0 bases at V and 4 bases at J, with 15 bases between. Using reference TRBV7-2 and TRBJ2-5 for the parts outside the CDR3, the full variable domain is GAGVSQSPSNKVTEKGKDVELRCDPISGHTALYWYRQSLGQGLEFLIYFQGNSAPDKSGLPSDRFSAERTGGSVSTLTIQRTQQEDSAVYLCASSLATGLVGETQYFGPGTRLLVL.

The table lists this clone with a few counts. This sequence joins TRBV7-2 and TRBJ2-1; D is perhaps TRBD1 (5 bases). Per the germline V gene, CDR1 is SGHTA and CDR2 is FQGNSA. Between the trimmed V and J ends, which lost 5 bases and 3 bases, there was a span of 8 bases. The CDR3 length is 13 residues. This chain's CDR3 is CASSRQSYNEQFF. In nucleotides, the CDR3 is TGTGCCAGCAGCCGACAGAGCTACAATGAGCAGTTCTTC.

The J gene is TRBJ2-7, the V gene TRBV24-1; D perhaps matches TRBD2 (6 bases). Trimming shortened V by 12 bases and J by 4 bases, and 12 bases separated the two germline ends. CDR3 length: 11 amino acids. CDR1 is KGHDR, CDR2 SFDVKD, per germline. CDR3 amino acids: CAAGGLYEQYF. The CDR3 bases are TGTGCCGCTGGGGGGTTGTACGAGCAGTACTTC.

Worth noting for this clone: Other DNA sequences in this sample translate to the same CDR3. The chain is built from TRBV19 and TRBJ2-7, with 7 bases aligning to TRBD1. Germline CDR1 and CDR2: LNHDA and SQIVND (reference sequence). Trimming took 5 bases from V and 3 from J; bases not matched to a gene: 1. The CDR3 totals 12 residues. CDR3 sequence: CASSRQGYEQYF. CDR3 DNA sequence: TGTGCCAGTAGTCGACAGGGCTACGAGCAGTACTTC.

The J gene is TRBJ1-3, the V gene TRBV13; no clear D gene. Germline lookup yields CDR1 PRHDT and CDR2 FYEKMQ (reference sequence). There are 14 residues in the CDR3. Between the trimmed V and J ends, which lost 4 bases and 0 bases, there was a span of 7 bases. The CDR3 DNA is TGTGCCAGCAGCTCTTCTTACTCTGGAAACACCATATATTTT. Translated: CASSSSYSGNTIYF. Using reference TRBV13 and TRBJ1-3 for the parts outside the CDR3, the full variable domain is AAGVIQSPRHLIKEKRETATLKCYPIPRHDTVYWYQQGPGQDPQFLISFYEKMQSDKGSIPDRFSAQQFSDYHSELNMSSLELGDSALYFCASSSSYSGNTIYFGEGSWLTVV.

This clone was counted between two and nine times. V is TRBV5-6 and J is TRBJ2-7; perhaps TRBD2 as D (6 bases). The CDR3 runs 13 residues. Trimming pared 3 bases from V and 2 bases from J, leaving 9 bases between. Germline V gene sequence: CDR1 SGHDT, CDR2 YYEEEE. The CDR3 bases are TGTGCCAGCAGCTGGGGAGGAACCTACGAGCAGTACTTC. Translation: CASSWGGTYEQYF.

The rearrangement joins TRBV18 to TRBJ2-3; no reliable D call. The germline V gene has CDR1 KGHSH and CDR2 LQKENI. The CDR3 is 15 amino acids. V lost 2 bases and J 2 bases, leaving 11 bases between the germline ends. CDR3 in DNA: TGTGCCAGCTCACCATATGTTACAACCACAGATACGCAGTATTTT. Amino acids: CASSPYVTTTDTQYF.

The V gene is TRBV5-1, the J gene TRBJ1-1, with 8 bases that match TRBD1. Germline CDR1 reads SGHRS; CDR2 reads YFSETQ. Trimming took 4 bases from V and 3 from J; bases not matched to a gene: 2. This CDR3 comprises 13 residues. DNA for the CDR3: TGCGCCAGCAGCGACAGGGGTGACACTGAAGCTTTCTTT. This gives the protein CASSDRGDTEAFF.

This clone came up a few times. The V call is TRBV6-2 or TRBV6-3, the J call TRBJ1-5; no firm D call. The germline V gene has CDR1 MNHEY and CDR2 SVGEGT. Deletions cut 2 bases from V and 6 bases from J, with 11 bases between. The CDR3 has 14 amino acids. CDR3 nucleotides: TGTGCCAGCAGTTACGCCGGGGTACCTCAGCCCCAGCATTTT. Translated, it gives CASSYAGVPQPQHF.

The CDR3 sequence is CASQAGTYEQYF. The DNA of the CDR3 is TGTGCCAGCCAGGCCGGAACCTACGAGCAGTACTTC. J is TRBJ2-7 and V is TRBV12-3 or TRBV12-4, with D unresolved. CDR3 length: 12 amino acids. V lost 8 bases and J lost 2, with 10 bases in between.